Shown below are 13 T cell receptor beta chains from a single sample sequenced in a study of blood T cell repertoires in COVID-19. The method was immunoSEQ multiplex PCR; TCRdb's version includes in-frame clones alone and lacks a portion of them. The data hold approximately 130,000 clones, with around 78% observed a single time. Material for sequencing was peripheral blood. Receptors were obtained from a human donor in a cohort sampled during active COVID-19.

This clone has only a few counts. In DNA, the CDR3 is TGTGCCAGCAGTCGTTTAAGAGGGGGCGGCACAGATACGCAGTATTTT. Protein sequence: CASSRLRGGGTDTQYF. The chain has TRBV6-2 or TRBV6-3 and TRBJ2-3; 7 nucleotides align to TRBD1. Germline V gene data show CDR1 as MNHEY and CDR2 as SVGEGT. The V segment lost 5 bases and the J segment 1 base; nucleotides outside the gene matches: 9. The CDR3 totals 16 residues.

This chain connects TRBV10-2 to TRBJ2-2, with 7 bases matching TRBD2. The CDR3 is 16 residues long. J was trimmed by 1 base and V by 0 bases; bases with no gene match: 2. Germline CDR1 reads WSHSY; CDR2 reads SAAADI. The CDR3: CASSESLAENTGELFF. CDR3 nucleotides: TGCGCCAGCAGTGAGTCCCTAGCGGAGAACACCGGGGAGCTGTTTTTT.

The rearrangement joins TRBV5-4 to TRBJ2-7, with 10 bases lining up with TRBD1. This CDR3 is built from 13 residues. V gave up 4 bases and J gave up 7 bases; unmatched junction bases: 5. Per germline, CDR1 SGHNT and CDR2 YYREEE (reference sequence). The CDR3 coding sequence is TGTGCCAGCAGCCCAGACAGGGGGCGAGAGCAGTACTTC. Translating gives CASSPDRGREQYF.

This chain's CDR3 is CASSLAGGNQPQHF. DNA for the CDR3: TGCGCCAGCAGCTTGGCGGGGGGCAATCAGCCCCAGCATTTT. J is TRBJ1-5 and V is TRBV5-1; a weak D match, TRBD1 (5 bases). Per the germline V gene, CDR1 is SGHRS and CDR2 is YFSETQ. The CDR3 loop spans 14 amino acids. V lost 0 bases to trimming and J lost 2 bases, with 6 bases between them.

V and J are TRBV28 and TRBJ2-7; D remains unclear. The CDR3 has 11 residues. Trimming stripped 7 bases from V and 3 bases from J, with 7 bases between. The germline V gene has CDR1 MDHEN and CDR2 SYDVKM. The DNA for the CDR3 is TGTGCCAGCAACAGATTCTACGAGCAGTACTTC. Its protein product is CASNRFYEQYF.

The chain joins TRBV28 to TRBJ1-5; D gene unclear. The germline V and J ends were trimmed by 4 bases and 3 bases, with 7 bases remaining between them. CDR1 is MDHEN and CDR2 is SYDVKM in the germline V gene. This CDR3 has 13 residues. The chain's CDR3 is CASSSTVNQPQHF. The CDR3 DNA reads TGTGCCAGCAGTTCCACAGTCAATCAGCCCCAGCATTTT.

This clone was observed a handful of times. The chain links TRBV6-5 to TRBJ2-3, with 9 bases lining up with TRBD2. In germline, CDR1 is MNHEY, CDR2 SVGAGI. V was pared by 6 bases and J by 6 bases, with 7 bases of the junction left unmatched. The CDR3 is 14 amino acids. CDR3 residues: CASRPGLARDTQYF. The CDR3 coding sequence is TGTGCCAGCAGACCCGGACTAGCGAGGGATACGCAGTATTTT.

The chain combines TRBV27 with TRBJ2-3; 10 bases fit TRBD1. The J segment lost 0 bases and the V segment lost 11 bases, leaving 14 bases of the junction unmatched. CDR1 is MNHEY, CDR2 SMNVEV, per germline (reference sequence). The CDR3 extends over 17 amino acids. The CDR3 region has the DNA TGTGCCGCGGGCCGGGACAGGGGTTCTTCTAGCACAGATACGCAGTATTTT. As protein: CAAGRDRGSSSTDTQYF.

The CDR3 reads CASSLAEVRGYTF. DNA for the CDR3: TGTGCCAGCAGTTTAGCGGAGGTTCGGGGCTACACCTTC. This chain joins TRBV12-3 or TRBV12-4 and TRBJ1-2; D uncertain. The CDR3 length is 13 residues. Between the trimmed V and J ends, which lost 0 bases and 8 bases, there was a span of 10 bases.

The chain is built from TRBV13 and TRBJ1-2; the D gene is possibly TRBD1 (6 bases). This CDR3 contains 17 residues. CDR1 is PRHDT and CDR2 is FYEKMQ in the germline V gene (reference sequence). Trimming stripped 1 base from V and 2 bases from J, with 17 bases between. Here the CDR3 reads CASSLARPSTGNYGYTF. The CDR3 DNA sequence: TGTGCCAGCAGCTTAGCCCGACCTTCGACAGGAAACTATGGCTACACCTTC.

The rearrangement joins TRBV6-4 to TRBJ1-6; 9 bases match TRBD1. Germline V CDR1 and CDR2: MRHNA, SNTAGT. The V and J ends lost 6 bases and 10 bases, in that order; junction bases with no gene match: 10. The CDR3 has 15 residues. The chain's CDR3 is CASRTLGTGNSPLHF. CDR3 DNA: TGTGCCAGCAGGACACTAGGGACAGGGAACTCACCCCTCCACTTT.

The chain carries TRBV10-1 and TRBJ1-6; no clear D gene. With 4 bases removed from V and 7 bases from J, the gap between germline ends came to 8 bases. Looked up from germline, CDR1 is WNHNN and CDR2 is SYGVQD (reference sequence). CDR3 size: 13 residues. The CDR3 DNA sequence: TGCGCCAGCAGTGGACGGCGGAATTCACCCCTCCACTTT. The encoded protein is CASSGRRNSPLHF.

This rearrangement joins TRBV5-1 to TRBJ2-1; weak D call: TRBD1 (6 bases). V was cut by 0 bases and J by 4 bases, with 11 bases left in between. The CDR3 consists of 15 residues. CDR1 is SGHRS and CDR2 is YFSETQ in the germline V gene. The chain's CDR3 is CASSLGTDYYNEQFF. The CDR3 nucleotides are TGCGCCAGCAGCTTGGGGACAGACTATTACAATGAGCAGTTCTTC.